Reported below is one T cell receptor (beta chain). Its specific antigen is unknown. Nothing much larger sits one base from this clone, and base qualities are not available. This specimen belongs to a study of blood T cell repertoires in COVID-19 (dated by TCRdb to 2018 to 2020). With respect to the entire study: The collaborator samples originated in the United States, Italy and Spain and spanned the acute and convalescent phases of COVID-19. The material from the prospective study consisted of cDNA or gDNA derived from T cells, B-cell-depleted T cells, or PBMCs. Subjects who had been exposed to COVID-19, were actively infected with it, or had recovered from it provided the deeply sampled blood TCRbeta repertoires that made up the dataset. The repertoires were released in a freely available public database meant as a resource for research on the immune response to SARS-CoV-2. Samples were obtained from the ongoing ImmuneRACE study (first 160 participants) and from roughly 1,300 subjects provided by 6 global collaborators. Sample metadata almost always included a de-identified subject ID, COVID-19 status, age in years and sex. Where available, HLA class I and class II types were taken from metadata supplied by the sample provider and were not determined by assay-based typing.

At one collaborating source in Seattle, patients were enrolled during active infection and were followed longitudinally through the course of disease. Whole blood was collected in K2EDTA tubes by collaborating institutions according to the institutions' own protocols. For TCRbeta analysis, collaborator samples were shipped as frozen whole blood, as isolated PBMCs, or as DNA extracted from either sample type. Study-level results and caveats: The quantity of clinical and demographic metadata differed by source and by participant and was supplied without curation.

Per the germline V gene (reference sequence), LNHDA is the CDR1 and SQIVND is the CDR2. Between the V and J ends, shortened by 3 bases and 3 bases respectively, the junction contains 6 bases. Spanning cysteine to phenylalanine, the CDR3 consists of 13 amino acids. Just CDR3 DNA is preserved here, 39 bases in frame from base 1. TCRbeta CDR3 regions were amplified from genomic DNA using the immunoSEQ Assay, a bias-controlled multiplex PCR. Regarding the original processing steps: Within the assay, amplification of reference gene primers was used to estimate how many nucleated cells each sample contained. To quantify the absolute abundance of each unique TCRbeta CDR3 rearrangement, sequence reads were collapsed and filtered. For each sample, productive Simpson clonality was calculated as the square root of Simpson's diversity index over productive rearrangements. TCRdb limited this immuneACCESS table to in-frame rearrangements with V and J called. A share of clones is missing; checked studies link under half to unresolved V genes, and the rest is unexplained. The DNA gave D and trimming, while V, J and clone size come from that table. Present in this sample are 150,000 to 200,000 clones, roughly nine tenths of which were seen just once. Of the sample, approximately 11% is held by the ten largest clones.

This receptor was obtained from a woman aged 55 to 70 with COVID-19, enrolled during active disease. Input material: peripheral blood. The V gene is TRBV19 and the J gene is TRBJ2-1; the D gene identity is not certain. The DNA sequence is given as TGTGCCAGTAGTATCCAGGACTACAATGAGCAGTTCTTC. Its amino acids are CASSIQDYNEQFF.